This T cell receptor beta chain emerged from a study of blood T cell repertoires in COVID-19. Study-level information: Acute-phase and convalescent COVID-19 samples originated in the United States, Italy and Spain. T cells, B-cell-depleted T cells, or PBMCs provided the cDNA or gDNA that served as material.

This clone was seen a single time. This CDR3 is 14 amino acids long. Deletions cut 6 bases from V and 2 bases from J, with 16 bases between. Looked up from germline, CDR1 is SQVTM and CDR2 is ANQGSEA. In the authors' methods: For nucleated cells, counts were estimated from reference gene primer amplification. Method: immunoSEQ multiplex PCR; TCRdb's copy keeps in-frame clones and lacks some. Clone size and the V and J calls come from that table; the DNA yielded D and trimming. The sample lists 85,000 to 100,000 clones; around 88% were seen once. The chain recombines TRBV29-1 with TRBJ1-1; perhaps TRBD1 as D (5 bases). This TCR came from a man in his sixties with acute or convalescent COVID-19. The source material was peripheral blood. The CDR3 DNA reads TGCAGCGTGCGCGGGACCGCCGGCAACACTGAAGCTTTCTTT. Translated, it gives CSVRGTAGNTEAFF.